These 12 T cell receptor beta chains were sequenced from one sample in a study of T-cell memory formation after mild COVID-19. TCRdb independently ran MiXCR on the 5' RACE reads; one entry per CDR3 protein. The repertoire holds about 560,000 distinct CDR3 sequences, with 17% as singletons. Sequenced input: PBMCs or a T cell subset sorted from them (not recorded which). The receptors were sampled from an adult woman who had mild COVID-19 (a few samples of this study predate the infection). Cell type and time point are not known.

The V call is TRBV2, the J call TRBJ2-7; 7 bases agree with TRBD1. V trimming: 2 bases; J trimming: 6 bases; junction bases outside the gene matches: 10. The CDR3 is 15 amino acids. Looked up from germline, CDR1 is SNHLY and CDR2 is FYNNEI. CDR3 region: CASSERPRQGSEQYF. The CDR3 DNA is TGTGCCAGCAGTGAAAGACCCCGACAGGGTTCCGAGCAGTACTTC.

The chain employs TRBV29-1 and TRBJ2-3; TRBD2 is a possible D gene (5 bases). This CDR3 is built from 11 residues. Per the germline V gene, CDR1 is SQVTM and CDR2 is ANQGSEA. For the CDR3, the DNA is TGCGGTTGGGGAGCCACAGATACGCAGTATTTT. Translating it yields CGWGATDTQYF.

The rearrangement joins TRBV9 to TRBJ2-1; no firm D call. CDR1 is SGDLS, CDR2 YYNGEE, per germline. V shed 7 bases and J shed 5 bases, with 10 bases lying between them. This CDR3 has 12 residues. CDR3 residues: CASPPFDNEQFF. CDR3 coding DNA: TGTGCCAGCCCCCCCTTCGACAATGAGCAGTTCTTC. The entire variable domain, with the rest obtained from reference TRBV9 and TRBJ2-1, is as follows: DSGVTQTPKHLITATGQRVTLRCSPRSGDLSVYWYQQSLDQGLQFLIQYYNGEERAKGNILERFSAQQFPDLHSELNLSSLELGDSALYFCASPPFDNEQFFGPGTRLTVL.

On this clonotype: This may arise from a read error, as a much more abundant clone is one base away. The chain's CDR3 is CATGLAGGHNGELFF. DNA of the CDR3: TGTGCCACCGGACTAGCGGGAGGGCACAACGGGGAGCTGTTTTTT. The rearrangement links TRBV12-3 or TRBV12-4 to TRBJ2-2; 15 positions agree with TRBD2. The trim removed 10 bases at V and 7 bases at J, leaving 7 bases unmatched. There are 15 residues in the CDR3.

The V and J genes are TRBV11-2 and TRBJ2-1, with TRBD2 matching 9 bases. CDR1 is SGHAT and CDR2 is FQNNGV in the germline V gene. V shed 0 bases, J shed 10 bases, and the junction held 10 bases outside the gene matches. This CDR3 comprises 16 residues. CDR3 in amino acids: CASSLELGLASKEQFF. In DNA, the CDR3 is TGTGCCAGCAGCTTAGAGTTAGGACTAGCGTCTAAGGAGCAGTTCTTC. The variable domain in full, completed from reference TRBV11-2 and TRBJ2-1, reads EAGVAQSPRYKIIEKRQSVAFWCNPISGHATLYWYQQILGQGPKLLIQFQNNGVVDDSQLPKDRFSAERLKGVDSTLKIQPAKLEDSAVYLCASSLELGLASKEQFFGPGTRLTVL.

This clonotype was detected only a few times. CDR3 in amino acids: CASRRAAGDTQYF. The CDR3 DNA sequence: TGTGCCAGCCGACGGGCTGCGGGGGATACGCAGTATTTT. The rearrangement links TRBV27 to TRBJ2-3; TRBD2 might be the D (6 bases). The CDR3 loop spans 13 amino acids. Germline CDR1 MNHEY, CDR2 SMNVEV (reference sequence). Trimming took off 8 bases at V and 6 bases at J, with 15 bases between the two ends.

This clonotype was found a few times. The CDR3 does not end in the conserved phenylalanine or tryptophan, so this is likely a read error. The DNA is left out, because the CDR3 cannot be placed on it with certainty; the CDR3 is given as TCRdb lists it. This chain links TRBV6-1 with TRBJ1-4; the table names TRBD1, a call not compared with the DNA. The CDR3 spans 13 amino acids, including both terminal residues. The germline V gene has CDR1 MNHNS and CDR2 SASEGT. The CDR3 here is CASSEYLGTGTVI.

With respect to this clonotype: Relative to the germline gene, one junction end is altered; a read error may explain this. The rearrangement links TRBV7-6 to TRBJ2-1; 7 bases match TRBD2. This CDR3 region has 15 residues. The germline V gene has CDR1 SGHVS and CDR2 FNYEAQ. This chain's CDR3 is CGSSSAEGLDNEQFF. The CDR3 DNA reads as TGTGGCAGCAGCTCCGCCGAAGGACTAGATAATGAGCAGTTCTTC.

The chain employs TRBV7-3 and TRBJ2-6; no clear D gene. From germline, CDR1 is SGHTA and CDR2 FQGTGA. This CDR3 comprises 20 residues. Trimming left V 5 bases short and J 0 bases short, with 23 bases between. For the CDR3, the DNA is TGTGCCAGCAGCCGATACGCAGGCACCACACCTGACTCTGGGGCCAACGTCCTGACTTTC. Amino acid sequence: CASSRYAGTTPDSGANVLTF.

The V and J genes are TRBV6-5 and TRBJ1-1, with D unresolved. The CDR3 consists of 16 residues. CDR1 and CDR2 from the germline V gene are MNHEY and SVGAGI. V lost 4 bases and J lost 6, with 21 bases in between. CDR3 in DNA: TGTGCCAGCAGTTCCCGACCGGGGTCTGGCGGACCTGAAGCTTTCTTT. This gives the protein CASSSRPGSGGPEAFF.

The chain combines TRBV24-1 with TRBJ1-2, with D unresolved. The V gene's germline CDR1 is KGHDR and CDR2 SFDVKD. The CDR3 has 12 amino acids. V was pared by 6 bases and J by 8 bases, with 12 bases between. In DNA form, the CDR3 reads TGTGCCACCAGTTTAGGTGGATTAGGCTACACCTTC. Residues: CATSLGGLGYTF.

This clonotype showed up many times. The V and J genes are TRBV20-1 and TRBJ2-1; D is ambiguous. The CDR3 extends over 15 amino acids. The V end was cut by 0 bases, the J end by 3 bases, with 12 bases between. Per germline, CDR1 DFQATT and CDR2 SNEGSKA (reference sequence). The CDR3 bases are TGCAGTGCTAGAGATTTTGGTGGGTACTACAATGAGCAGTTCTTC. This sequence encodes CSARDFGGYYNEQFF.